This TCR beta chain was identified in a study of T-cell memory formation after mild COVID-19. Study-level findings and limits: Later expanders leaned CD4+, whereas clones that contracted between day 15 and 85 were balanced CD4/CD8. The second-wave clones peaking on day 37 were not confirmed as SARS-CoV-2-specific.

Only a few counts were recorded for this clonotype. Its specificity is unknown. In germline, CDR1 is KGHDR, CDR2 SFDVKD. V lost 3 bases to trimming and J lost 1 base, with 14 bases between them. The CDR3 runs 16 residues. TCRdb itself ran the 5' RACE reads through MiXCR, one entry per CDR3 protein. Here the sample spans more than 350,000 distinct CDR3 sequences, 21% being singletons. This sequence originates from an adult woman who had mild COVID-19 (a few samples of this study predate the infection). Cell type and time point are not known. The gene calls are TRBV24-1 and TRBJ2-5; D ambiguous. The sample was PBMCs or a T cell subset sorted from them (not recorded which). Here the CDR3 DNA reads TGTGCCACCAGTGATACATCCGGACGGATCCAAGAGACCCAGTACTTC. It specifies CATSDTSGRIQETQYF.